The T cell receptor beta chain described here comes from a study of cytomegalovirus exposure and HLA in healthy donors. Study overall: Caucasian-associated ancestry cluster membership applied to 75% to 85% of about 370 genotyped donors. General study findings and limits: Presence/absence analysis assumed near-uniform sequencing depth across donors. Apart from CMV serostatus, no immune exposure information was available.

13 Jbeta primers and 60 Vbeta primers were used for the PCR. Profiling relied on immunoSEQ multiplex PCR, and the TCRdb table lists in-frame clones only, not all of them. The sample records under 150,000 clones, over 55% being singletons. V gave up 4 bases and J gave up 0 bases, with 8 bases separating them. The CDR3 has 14 residues. The V gene's germline CDR1 is SGHNT and CDR2 YYREEE (reference sequence). Note on this clone: Its antigen is still unknown.

The rearrangement links TRBV5-4 to TRBJ1-3, with D possibly matching TRBD1 (5 bases). Material for sequencing was PBMCs. The sequence came from a man aged 35 to 55 in good health and CMV-seronegative. DNA for the CDR3: TGTGCCAGCAGCCGACAGAGCTCTGGAAACACCATATATTTT. It translates to CASSRQSSGNTIYF.